These 27 T cell receptor beta chains share one sample of origin, sequenced in a study of pediatric ulcerative colitis. The data were produced by immunoSEQ multiplex PCR, yet TCRdb's version contains in-frame clones alone and is incomplete. Of around 65,000 clones in the sample, more than 60% were seen once. Specimen: blood. The receptor source for this set is a boy between 10 and 17 years old with moderate ulcerative colitis.

This clone was observed once. The CDR3 DNA reads TGTGCCAGCAGCTCTTTTCGCTTGGTCAATGAGCAGTTCTTC. It codes for CASSSFRLVNEQFF. V usage is TRBV5-6 and J usage is TRBJ2-1; D is undetermined. The length of the CDR3 is 14 residues. The germline gives CDR1 SGHDT, CDR2 YYEEEE. V lost 3 bases and J 6 bases, leaving 13 bases between the germline ends.

The CDR3 loop is CASSPSPGSGGEQFF. The DNA of the CDR3 is TGTGCCAGCAGCCCATCCCCGGGTAGCGGGGGGGAGCAGTTCTTC. The V gene is TRBV7-3, the J gene TRBJ2-1; 10 nucleotides align to TRBD2. The CDR3 runs to 15 residues. Losses at the gene ends were 5 bases for V and 10 bases for J; bases not matched to a gene: 11. Germline CDR1 SGHTA, CDR2 FQGTGA.

The rearrangement uses TRBV25-1 and TRBJ1-1, with D tentatively TRBD1 (5 bases). This CDR3 has 15 amino acids. Trimming removed 0 bases from V and 2 bases from J, with 10 bases in between. The germline V gene has CDR1 MGHDK and CDR2 SYGVNS. Here the CDR3 reads CASSEYQGVNTEAFF. The CDR3 nucleotides read TGTGCCAGCAGTGAATATCAGGGAGTAAACACTGAAGCTTTCTTT.

The gene calls are TRBV28 and TRBJ1-2; D is uncertain. In germline, CDR1 is MDHEN, CDR2 SYDVKM. V gave up 3 bases and J gave up 0 bases, with 8 bases separating them. This CDR3 region has 14 residues. For the CDR3, the DNA is TGTGCCAGCAGTTTTTCTACAACTAACTATGGCTACACCTTC. Residues: CASSFSTTNYGYTF.

V is TRBV6-6 and J is TRBJ2-3, with D tentatively TRBD1 (6 bases). Looked up from germline, CDR1 is MNHNY and CDR2 is SVGAGI (reference sequence). The V end was cut by 5 bases, the J end by 0 bases, with 12 bases between. The CDR3 has 15 amino acids. The CDR3 DNA follows: TGTGCCAGCAGTCCGGACAGATCTAGCACAGATACGCAGTATTTT. It encodes CASSPDRSSTDTQYF.

The chain employs TRBV5-4 and TRBJ2-1; perhaps TRBD1 as D (6 bases). The CDR3 is 12 residues long. Per the germline V gene, CDR1 is SGHNT and CDR2 is YYREEE (reference sequence). V dropped 3 bases and J dropped 9 bases, with 10 bases sitting between them. The CDR3 region is CASSYRVGEQFF. DNA of the CDR3: TGTGCCAGCAGCTACAGGGTCGGTGAGCAGTTCTTC.

This clone was seen a few times. V usage is TRBV19 and J usage is TRBJ2-1, with D perhaps matching TRBD1 (6 bases). Germline assignment: CDR1 LNHDA and CDR2 SQIVND (reference sequence). This CDR3 has 16 residues. V gave up 5 bases and J gave up 5 bases, with 19 bases separating them. The CDR3 is CASSVRTDYVDNEQFF. The DNA for the CDR3 is TGTGCCAGTAGTGTGCGGACAGACTATGTAGACAATGAGCAGTTCTTC.

V is TRBV7-3 and J is TRBJ1-1, with D perhaps matching TRBD1 (5 bases). Trimming cost V 7 bases and J 8 bases, with 20 bases left between them. The CDR3 spans 14 residues. The germline CDR1 and CDR2 sequences are SGHTA and FQGTGA. CDR3 nucleotide sequence: TGTGCCAGCAAGGTCCAATCCCCGGGGCCGGAAGCTTTCTTT. This translates into CASKVQSPGPEAFF.

Details on this clone: The sample has other DNA sequences that encode this CDR3 too. The chain links TRBV5-1 to TRBJ2-3; D may match TRBD1 or TRBD2 (5 bases each). This CDR3 region has 15 residues. Per the germline V gene, CDR1 is SGHRS and CDR2 is YFSETQ. The ends were cut back, 0 bases at V and 1 base at J, with 9 bases in the middle. CDR3 in DNA: TGCGCCAGCAGCTTGGCCGGGGACCGCACAGATACGCAGTATTTT. This codes for CASSLAGDRTDTQYF.

V gene TRBV6-1 combines with J gene TRBJ2-3, with a tentative D call TRBD1 (5 bases). The CDR3 consists of 15 residues. Germline assignment: CDR1 MNHNS and CDR2 SASEGT. V lost 3 bases and J 4 bases, leaving 14 bases between the germline ends. The CDR3 spells CASSDRQGSADTQYF. For the CDR3, the DNA is TGTGCCAGCAGTGATAGGCAGGGATCAGCAGATACGCAGTATTTT.

The chain combines TRBV6-6 with TRBJ1-4; 8 bases align to TRBD1. The V segment lost 6 bases and the J segment 7 bases; nucleotides outside the gene matches: 13. Germline assignment: CDR1 MNHNY and CDR2 SVGAGI (reference sequence). There are 16 residues in the CDR3. CDR3 DNA: TGTGCCAGCAGGGGGTCTCTGGGACAGGAAGCTGAAAAACTGTTTTTT. Residues: CASRGSLGQEAEKLFF.

The chain recombines TRBV14 with TRBJ1-4; a weak D match, TRBD1 (5 bases). The germline V and J ends were trimmed by 1 base and 2 bases, with 11 bases remaining between them. The CDR3 contains 16 residues. Looked up from germline, CDR1 is SGHDN and CDR2 is FVKESK. The CDR3 sequence is CASSQGLGVTNEKLFF. Here the CDR3 DNA reads TGTGCCAGCAGCCAAGGTTTGGGGGTCACTAATGAAAAACTGTTTTTT.

This chain uses TRBV18 with TRBJ2-7; D may be TRBD2 (6 bases). Deletions cut 3 bases from V and 1 base from J, with 13 bases between. CDR1 KGHSH and CDR2 LQKENI come from the germline V gene. The CDR3 is 15 amino acids. CDR3 sequence (DNA): TGTGCCAGCTCACCGGGACTCAGAACGTCCTACGAGCAGTACTTC. Its protein is CASSPGLRTSYEQYF.

This clone was detected once. The V and J genes are TRBV6-5 and TRBJ1-4; no clear D. V gave up 2 bases and J gave up 8 bases, with 15 bases separating them. Germline V gives CDR1 MNHEY, CDR2 SVGAGI. The CDR3 runs to 15 residues. CDR3 protein: CASSYLGGSREKLFF. The CDR3, as DNA: TGTGCCAGCAGTTACCTCGGAGGGTCGAGAGAAAAACTGTTTTTT.

The chain joins TRBV7-7 to TRBJ2-7; 8 bases align to TRBD1. The CDR3 is 14 amino acids. Germline CDR1 is SSHAT and CDR2 is FNYEAQ (reference sequence). Germline trimming cut 5 bases from V and 3 bases from J; bases unmatched to any gene: 6. CDR3 bases: TGTGCCAGCAGCCCAGGGACAGGAAACTACGAGCAGTACTTC. As protein: CASSPGTGNYEQYF.

The V call is TRBV7-6, the J call TRBJ2-7; 7 bases line up with TRBD1. The V segment lost 4 bases and the J segment 4 bases; nucleotides outside the gene matches: 7. CDR1 is SGHVS and CDR2 is FNYEAQ in the germline V gene. This CDR3 has 14 residues. CDR3 in DNA: TGTGCCAGCAGCTCAACGGGACAGACTTACGAGCAGTACTTC. Amino acids: CASSSTGQTYEQYF.

The CDR3 protein is CASSPRQGGAEQYF. In DNA form, the CDR3 reads TGTGCCAGCTCACCGCGGCAGGGGGGAGCCGAGCAGTACTTC. The chain combines TRBV18 with TRBJ2-7, with D tentatively TRBD1 (7 bases). V lost 3 bases and J 6 bases, leaving 15 bases between the germline ends. Germline V gene sequence: CDR1 KGHSH, CDR2 LQKENI. The length of the CDR3 is 14 residues. Drawing the rest from reference TRBV18 and TRBJ2-7, the complete variable domain is NAGVMQNPRHLVRRRGQEARLRCSPMKGHSHVYWYRQLPEEGLKFMVYLQKENIIDESGMPKERFSAEFPKEGPSILRIQQVVRGDSAAYFCASSPRQGGAEQYFGPGTRLTVT.

The chain has TRBV19 and TRBJ2-1; TRBD2 aligns across 13 bases. V was pared by 1 base and J by 6 bases, with 15 bases of the junction left unmatched. This CDR3 is 20 amino acids long. Germline lookup yields CDR1 LNHDA and CDR2 SQIVND (reference sequence). CDR3 in amino acids: CASSIVRGTSGVLRGNEQFF. CDR3 in DNA: TGTGCCAGTAGTATAGTCCGGGGGACTAGCGGGGTTCTCCGCGGCAATGAGCAGTTCTTC. Together with reference TRBV19 and TRBJ2-1, the CDR3 gives the full variable domain: DGGITQSPKYLFRKEGQNVTLSCEQNLNHDAMYWYRQDPGQGLRLIYYSQIVNDFQKGDIAEGYSVSREKKESFPLTVTSAQKNPTAFYLCASSIVRGTSGVLRGNEQFFGPGTRLTVL.

The chain has TRBV5-4 and TRBJ1-2; TRBD1 matches 10 bases. V gave up 0 bases and J gave up 4 bases; unmatched junction bases: 3. The CDR3 is made up of 15 amino acids. In germline, CDR1 is SGHNT, CDR2 YYREEE (reference sequence). In DNA, the CDR3 is TGTGCCAGCAGCTTGGGACAGGGGGCAGGCTATGGCTACACCTTC. It is translated as CASSLGQGAGYGYTF.

V is TRBV13 and J is TRBJ2-1, with 7 bases matching TRBD1. V lost 5 bases and J lost 4; bases outside the gene matches: 11. Germline V gives CDR1 PRHDT, CDR2 FYEKMQ (reference sequence). This CDR3 region has 16 residues. CDR3 sequence: CASSAPMRDRYNEQFF. DNA of the CDR3: TGTGCCAGCAGCGCACCGATGAGGGACAGATACAATGAGCAGTTCTTC. Looking up the rest from reference TRBV13 and TRBJ2-1 gives the full variable domain: AAGVIQSPRHLIKEKRETATLKCYPIPRHDTVYWYQQGPGQDPQFLISFYEKMQSDKGSIPDRFSAQQFSDYHSELNMSSLELGDSALYFCASSAPMRDRYNEQFFGPGTRLTVL.

This clone was counted a few times. The same CDR3 also results from other DNA sequences found in this sample. The chain has TRBV7-2 and TRBJ1-2, with 7 bases that match TRBD1. With V trimmed by 3 bases and J by 5 bases, 3 bases remained unmatched. CDR1 and CDR2 (germline): SGHTA, FQGNSA. The CDR3 has 13 residues. The CDR3 DNA reads TGTGCCAGCAGCTTGGGACAGAATTATGGCTACACCTTC. It codes for CASSLGQNYGYTF.

This chain joins TRBV5-5 and TRBJ2-4; TRBD1 or TRBD2 may be the D gene (6 bases each). CDR3 length: 17 residues. Looked up from germline, CDR1 is SGHKS and CDR2 is YYEKEE (reference sequence). V was trimmed by 2 bases and J by 0 bases, leaving 15 bases between them. The CDR3 nucleotides read TGTGCCAGCAGCTTAGGAGGGGGTACACTAGCCAAAAACATTCAGTACTTC. Protein product: CASSLGGGTLAKNIQYF.

The chain links TRBV5-4 to TRBJ2-6; tentatively, D is TRBD2 (6 bases). Germline assignment: CDR1 SGHNT and CDR2 YYREEE (reference sequence). This CDR3 spans 18 amino acids. Trimming shortened V by 4 bases and J by 0 bases, and 17 bases separated the two germline ends. CDR3 loop: CASSRRASVSSGANVLTF. In DNA, the CDR3 is TGTGCCAGCAGCCGCCGGGCTAGCGTTAGCTCTGGGGCCAACGTCCTGACTTTC.

V is TRBV6-5 and J is TRBJ2-2; 9 bases match TRBD2. The CDR3 loop spans 15 amino acids. The V gene's germline CDR1 is MNHEY and CDR2 SVGAGI. As DNA, the CDR3 is TGTGCAGCCAGACTAGCGGCGCCGAACACCGGGGAGCTGTTTTTT. It encodes CAARLAAPNTGELFF.

The V call is TRBV5-4, the J call TRBJ2-1; D uncertain. CDR1 is SGHNT, CDR2 YYREEE, per germline (reference sequence). This CDR3 has 13 amino acids. The V gene lost 5 bases and the J gene lost 0 bases, with 6 bases spanning the gap. CDR3 nucleotide sequence: TGTGCCAGCAGACCTGACTCCTACAATGAGCAGTTCTTC. It is translated as CASRPDSYNEQFF.

This clone has just a few counts. The V gene is TRBV30, the J gene TRBJ1-1; 7 bases are a match to TRBD1. Germline assignment: CDR1 GTSNPN and CDR2 SVGIG (reference sequence). With V trimmed by 0 bases and J by 6 bases, 10 bases remained unmatched. The CDR3 has 15 residues. This CDR3 is CAWSVLTGLGSEAFF. DNA of the CDR3: TGTGCCTGGAGTGTACTGACAGGGTTAGGGTCTGAAGCTTTCTTT.

In this sample, this clone turned up a few times. The chain employs TRBV25-1 and TRBJ1-1; possibly TRBD1 for D (6 bases). Germline V gene sequence: CDR1 MGHDK, CDR2 SYGVNS. The CDR3 extends over 11 amino acids. V was trimmed by 7 bases and J by 8 bases, leaving 11 bases between them. This chain's CDR3 is CASTAGTEAFF. The CDR3 nucleotides read TGTGCCAGCACCGCAGGGACAGAAGCTTTCTTT.